One and the same sample provided the 24 T cell receptor beta chains below, sequenced in a study of Ad26.COV2.S vaccination and SARS-CoV-2 variants. The treatment here: around 19 received Ad26.COV2.S at low or high dose, single or two shots; roughly five received placebo; per-sample allocation not given. At day 63 after the first vaccine or placebo injection, samples were drawn. The repertoire was sequenced with immunoSEQ multiplex PCR; TCRdb's copy has only in-frame clones and lacks some. The table has roughly 350,000 clones, 86% seen once; the top ten hold approximately 12%. Sequencing was performed on peripheral blood, taken in a trial of Ad26.COV2.S vaccine versus placebo. The receptors were gathered from a person aged 18-60 years who received the Ad26.COV2.S COVID-19 vaccine or a placebo.

J is TRBJ1-5 and V is TRBV28; TRBD1 might be the D (5 bases). The CDR3 runs to 15 residues. Germline V gene lookup returns CDR1 MDHEN and CDR2 SYDVKM. Trimming took 8 bases from V and 5 from J, leaving 19 bases between them. The CDR3: CASAVAGGGYQPQHF. CDR3 DNA: TGTGCCAGCGCCGTGGCCGGGGGTGGTTATCAGCCCCAGCATTTT.

V is TRBV7-9 and J is TRBJ2-6, with a tentative D call TRBD2 (6 bases). CDR3 length equals 14 residues. V was trimmed by 6 bases and J by 4 bases, leaving 10 bases between them. Germline CDR1 reads SEHNR; CDR2 reads FQNEAQ (reference sequence). In nucleotides, the CDR3 is TGTGCCAGCAGTCCGAGCGGGGGGGCCAACGTCCTGACTTTC. Translating gives CASSPSGGANVLTF.

The rearrangement uses TRBV18 and TRBJ2-6; no clear D gene. Trimming shortened V by 3 bases and J by 1 base, and 16 bases separated the two germline ends. CDR3 length: 18 residues. Germline V gene data show CDR1 as KGHSH and CDR2 as LQKENI. CDR3 bases: TGTGCCAGCTCACCCCTTTGGGATTTTGGGTCTGGGGCCAACGTCCTGACTTTC. It translates to CASSPLWDFGSGANVLTF.

V gene TRBV5-5 combines with J gene TRBJ2-7; TRBD2 matches at 11 bases. Germline V lookup: CDR1 SGHKS, CDR2 YYEKEE (reference sequence). The J segment lost 3 bases and the V segment lost 4 bases, leaving 6 bases of the junction unmatched. The CDR3 spans 15 residues. The CDR3 loop is CASSLRTSGYYEQYF. For the CDR3, the DNA is TGTGCCAGCAGCCTAAGGACTAGCGGGTACTACGAGCAGTACTTC.

This clone was recorded only once. V is TRBV3-1 (or the pseudogene TRBV3-2) and J is TRBJ1-6, with 7 bases matching TRBD1. The CDR3 is 15 amino acids. The germline V gene has CDR1 LGHDT and CDR2 YNNKEL (reference sequence). J gave up 5 bases and V 1 base, and 2 bases lay outside the gene matches. The CDR3 spells CASSQADRDNSPLHF. The DNA of the CDR3 is TGTGCCAGCAGCCAAGCCGACAGGGATAATTCACCCCTCCACTTT.

This clone has only a few counts. Here the CDR3 DNA reads TGTGCCAGCAGATTAATGGATGGCTACACCTTC. Its protein product is CASRLMDGYTF. The chain uses TRBV2 and TRBJ1-2; no clear D. The germline V gene encodes CDR1 SNHLY and CDR2 FYNNEI. The V end was cut by 6 bases, the J end by 6 bases, with 8 bases between. There are 11 residues in the CDR3.

The J gene is TRBJ2-1, the V gene TRBV27, with 9 bases matching TRBD1. CDR3 length: 15 residues. Germline V gene sequence: CDR1 MNHEY, CDR2 SMNVEV (reference sequence). J lost 6 bases, V lost 11 bases, and 14 bases had no gene match. CDR3 bases: TGTGCCTCCAACGAACTGGACAGGGGAGGCAATGAGCAGTTCTTC. This codes for CASNELDRGGNEQFF.

The chain has TRBV7-2 and TRBJ2-7, with TRBD1 matching over 8 bases. Trimming at V came to 5 bases and at J to 0 bases, leaving 6 bases not matched to a gene. Germline values: CDR1 SGHTA, CDR2 FQGNSA. The CDR3 has 15 amino acids. The DNA of the CDR3 is TGTGCCAGCAGCCCTGGACAGGGAATCTCCTACGAGCAGTACTTC. Translation gives CASSPGQGISYEQYF.

The V and J genes are TRBV29-1 and TRBJ2-3, with 9 nucleotides matching TRBD1. The CDR3 extends over 16 amino acids. The germline CDR1 and CDR2 sequences are SQVTM and ANQGSEA. V dropped 3 bases and J dropped 6; count of bases not matched to a gene: 13. The CDR3: CSVEIRDRVNWDTQYF. In DNA, the CDR3 is TGCAGCGTTGAGATCCGGGACAGGGTAAATTGGGATACGCAGTATTTT.

This clone was seen once. This sequence joins TRBV4-1 and TRBJ1-4; no clear D. Trimming pared 1 base from V and 8 bases from J, leaving 17 bases between. CDR3 size: 16 residues. Germline V gene data show CDR1 as MGHRA and CDR2 as YSYEKL. CDR3 protein: CASSQGPRSLNEKLFF. The CDR3 DNA is TGCGCCAGCAGCCAAGGCCCTCGGAGCCTGAACGAAAAACTGTTTTTT.

This sequence joins TRBV28 and TRBJ2-2, with 7 bases aligning to TRBD1. The CDR3 consists of 16 residues. CDR1 and CDR2 (germline): MDHEN, SYDVKM. The ends lost 6 bases at V and 3 bases at J; junction bases unmatched: 10. The CDR3 loop is CASSPLDRADTGELFF. CDR3 coding DNA: TGTGCCAGCAGCCCCCTCGACAGGGCAGACACCGGGGAGCTGTTTTTT. Looking up the rest from reference TRBV28 and TRBJ2-2 gives the full variable domain: DVKVTQSSRYLVKRTGEKVFLECVQDMDHENMFWYRQDPGLGLRLIYFSYDVKMKEKGDIPEGYSVSREKKERFSLILESASTNQTSMYLCASSPLDRADTGELFFGEGSRLTVL.

This clone was seen a handful of times. The chain employs TRBV6-2 or TRBV6-3 and TRBJ2-7, with 8 positions matching TRBD1. The CDR3 totals 14 residues. CDR1 MNHEY and CDR2 SVGEGT come from the germline V gene. The ends lost 2 bases at V and 4 bases at J; junction bases unmatched: 4. The chain's CDR3 is CASSYGQGAYEQYF. In DNA, the CDR3 is TGTGCCAGCAGTTACGGCCAGGGGGCGTACGAGCAGTACTTC.

As DNA, the CDR3 is TGTGCCAGCACCCTCCCAAGACAGGGCTACGAGCAGTACTTC. Amino acids: CASTLPRQGYEQYF. The gene calls are TRBV28 and TRBJ2-7; 7 nucleotides align to TRBD1. This CDR3 is built from 14 residues. Germline CDR1 MDHEN, CDR2 SYDVKM. V was clipped by 7 bases and J by 3 bases; unmatched bases: 9.

The chain joins TRBV2 to TRBJ2-4; D may be TRBD1 or TRBD2 (5 bases each). V lost 6 bases and J lost 0, with 12 bases in between. The germline CDR1 and CDR2 sequences are SNHLY and FYNNEI. This CDR3 comprises 15 residues. This CDR3 reads CASRGTAVAKNIQYF. Written as DNA, the CDR3 is TGTGCCAGCAGGGGGACGGCGGTAGCCAAAAACATTCAGTACTTC.

A single count supports this clone. The genes are TRBV21-1 and TRBJ2-5; the listed D gene, TRBD1, was not tested against the DNA. TRBV21-1 is shown as a pseudogene. The CDR3 length is 13 residues. CDR3 in DNA: TGTGCCAGCACGGGACAGGGGAAGGAGACCCAGTACTTC. Protein: CASTGQGKETQYF.

V is TRBV19 and J is TRBJ2-5; 9 bases agree with TRBD1. J was trimmed by 5 bases and V by 11 bases; bases with no gene match: 15. The CDR3 extends over 15 amino acids. The germline CDR1 and CDR2 sequences are LNHDA and SQIVND (reference sequence). The CDR3 sequence: CASSGAGTGFETQYF. The CDR3 nucleotides are TGTGCCTCCTCAGGCGCGGGGACAGGGTTCGAGACCCAGTACTTC.

The chain joins TRBV21-1 to TRBJ2-2; the D call of TRBD1 is as the table states it, not checked on the DNA. TRBV21-1 is annotated as a pseudogene. The CDR3 length is 19 residues. The CDR3 DNA reads as TGTGCCAGCAGCAAAGGGGCGCCGGTGGAAGGGGGGAACACCGGGGAGCTGTTTTTT. Translating gives CASSKGAPVEGGNTGELFF.

This chain connects TRBV27 to TRBJ2-1; D is unclear. Trimming stripped 6 bases from V and 4 bases from J, with 22 bases between. CDR3 length: 17 residues. Germline V gene data show CDR1 as MNHEY and CDR2 as SMNVEV (reference sequence). CDR3 coding DNA: TGTGCCAGCAGCAGTTATCCCCCACCTACGCTTTACAATGAGCAGTTCTTC. It translates to CASSSYPPPTLYNEQFF.

The chain combines TRBV4-2 with TRBJ2-7; D gene unclear. The CDR3 totals 17 residues. Germline CDR1 and CDR2: LGHNA and YNFKEQ. The germline V and J ends were trimmed by 7 bases and 5 bases, with 27 bases remaining between them. The CDR3 DNA reads as TGTGCCAGCAAGCCCCTGGGTCCTTTGCCCCTTTACAACGAGCAGTACTTC. Its translation is CASKPLGPLPLYNEQYF.

This clone was seen just once. The genes are TRBV29-1 and TRBJ1-1, with D uncertain. The ends were cut back, 6 bases at V and 1 base at J, with 12 bases in the middle. Germline V gene sequence: CDR1 SQVTM, CDR2 ANQGSEA. This CDR3 has 13 amino acids. CDR3 bases: TGCAGCGTCGCGGGCGGGGAGAACACTGAAGCTTTCTTT. This gives the protein CSVAGGENTEAFF. The variable domain in full, with the rest retrieved from reference TRBV29-1 and TRBJ1-1, is SAVISQKPSRDICQRGTSLTIQCQVDSQVTMMFWYRQQPGQSLTLIATANQGSEATYESGFVIDKFPISRPNLTFSTLTVSNMSPEDSSIYLCSVAGGENTEAFFGQGTRLTVV.

This chain joins TRBV21-1 and TRBJ2-7. TRBV21-1 is recorded as a pseudogene. The CDR3 length is 14 residues. Written as DNA, the CDR3 is TGTGCCAGCAGCAAAACTCAGGAGAGGTACGAGCAGTACTTC. Its translation: CASSKTQERYEQYF.

This chain connects TRBV6-2 or TRBV6-3 to TRBJ1-1; D is unclear. Between the trimmed V and J ends, which lost 2 bases and 6 bases, there was a span of 10 bases. The length of the CDR3 is 13 residues. CDR1 is MNHEY and CDR2 is SVGEGT in the germline V gene. CDR3 amino acids: CASSYRGWAEAFF. The DNA for the CDR3 is TGTGCCAGCAGTTACCGGGGATGGGCTGAAGCTTTCTTT.

The chain recombines TRBV23-1 with TRBJ1-2, with a weak D call TRBD1 (5 bases). TRBV23-1 is given ORF status, its function remaining uncertain. CDR3 size: 12 residues. Trimming took 8 bases from V and 8 from J, leaving 15 bases between them. CDR3 DNA: TGCGCCAGCCCCTCGAGGGGTAAGGGCTACACCTTC. It translates to CASPSRGKGYTF.

The gene calls are TRBV13 and TRBJ2-3, with 10 bases lining up with TRBD2. J was trimmed by 7 bases and V by 5 bases; bases with no gene match: 15. Germline V gene lookup returns CDR1 PRHDT and CDR2 FYEKMQ (reference sequence). The CDR3 is 17 amino acids. The CDR3 loop is CASSPALIAGGGNTQYF. The CDR3 nucleotides are TGTGCCAGCAGCCCTGCGCTCATAGCGGGGGGAGGAAATACGCAGTATTTT.